These 8 T cell receptor beta chains were sequenced from one sample in a study of blood T cell repertoires in COVID-19. Data came from immunoSEQ multiplex PCR; TCRdb stores just in-frame clones and leaves some out. Of 140,000 or so clones listed, around nine tenths are singletons. The sequenced sample consisted of peripheral blood. The receptors come from a woman aged 45-65 years with active or convalescent COVID-19.

This clone appeared a few times. The chain joins TRBV7-2 to TRBJ1-2; 9 bases are a match to TRBD1. Germline V gene sequence: CDR1 SGHTA, CDR2 FQGNSA. With V trimmed by 3 bases and J by 4 bases, 12 bases remained unmatched. The CDR3 spans 17 residues. Here the CDR3 DNA reads TGTGCCAGCAGCTTGAGTTCCCGGCGGGACAGGGTCTATGGCTACACCTTC. Translating gives CASSLSSRRDRVYGYTF. The variable domain in full, completed from reference TRBV7-2 and TRBJ1-2, reads GAGVSQSPSNKVTEKGKDVELRCDPISGHTALYWYRQSLGQGLEFLIYFQGNSAPDKSGLPSDRFSAERTGGSVSTLTIQRTQQEDSAVYLCASSLSSRRDRVYGYTFGSGTRLTVV.

This chain joins TRBV7-8 and TRBJ1-2, with 7 bases identical to TRBD1. V dropped 4 bases and J dropped 3; count of bases not matched to a gene: 11. This CDR3 comprises 16 residues. CDR1 and CDR2 from the germline V gene are SGHVS and FQNEAQ. The CDR3 DNA follows: TGTGCCAGCAGCTCGTCTGGACAGGCCTGGGACTATGGCTACACCTTC. It is translated as CASSSSGQAWDYGYTF.

The chain combines TRBV29-1 with TRBJ2-5, with D possibly being TRBD1 (6 bases). The germline CDR1 and CDR2 sequences are SQVTM and ANQGSEA. V lost 5 bases and J 5 bases, leaving 18 bases between the germline ends. This CDR3 contains 14 residues. In DNA form, the CDR3 reads TGCAGCGTTTCGACAGGCTCACGGGTGGAGACCCAGTACTTC. Translating it yields CSVSTGSRVETQYF.

The J gene is TRBJ2-1, the V gene TRBV14; a weak D match, TRBD1 (5 bases). V was clipped by 0 bases and J by 9 bases, with 9 bases between them. The CDR3 consists of 13 residues. The germline gives CDR1 SGHDN, CDR2 FVKESK. The CDR3 reads CASSQEWGGEQFF. The CDR3 region has the DNA TGTGCCAGCAGCCAAGAATGGGGCGGTGAGCAGTTCTTC.

This clone has a count of ten or more. The chain recombines TRBV6-5 with TRBJ2-1; D gene uncertain. The V gene's germline CDR1 is MNHEY and CDR2 SVGAGI. V lost 6 bases to trimming and J lost 4 bases, with 7 bases between them. This CDR3 spans 12 amino acids. CDR3 in amino acids: CASSTQYNEQFF. In DNA form, the CDR3 reads TGTGCCAGCAGCACCCAGTACAATGAGCAGTTCTTC.

The gene calls are TRBV20-1 and TRBJ1-5; D is unclear. Trimming pared 6 bases from V and 6 bases from J, leaving 9 bases between. The CDR3 length is 11 residues. Looked up from germline, CDR1 is DFQATT and CDR2 is SNEGSKA (reference sequence). The CDR3, as DNA: TGCAGTGCGGAACGCGGTCAGCCCCAGCATTTT. Protein: CSAERGQPQHF.

The chain combines TRBV2 with TRBJ1-2, with D possibly matching TRBD1 (5 bases). This CDR3 spans 12 amino acids. The germline CDR1 and CDR2 sequences are SNHLY and FYNNEI. With 9 bases removed from V and 2 bases from J, the gap between germline ends came to 10 bases. This CDR3 reads CASGHSNYGYTF. DNA for the CDR3: TGTGCCAGTGGACACAGCAACTATGGCTACACCTTC.

The J gene is TRBJ1-1, the V gene TRBV5-6; maybe TRBD1 (5 bases). This CDR3 region has 14 residues. The germline CDR1 and CDR2 sequences are SGHDT and YYEEEE. V was trimmed by 0 bases and J by 3 bases, leaving 9 bases between them. The CDR3 sequence is CASSLEGAHTEAFF. The CDR3 bases are TGTGCCAGCAGCTTGGAAGGGGCGCACACTGAAGCTTTCTTT.